This T cell receptor (beta chain) was recorded in a study of Ad26.COV2.S vaccination and SARS-CoV-2 variants. Clones were sequenced by immunoSEQ multiplex PCR, and TCRdb holds only the in-frame ones, with some missing. The data hold fewer than 400,000 clones, with 70% to 90% observed a single time. Germline loops: CDR1 SEHNR, CDR2 FQNEAQ (reference sequence). Trimming cost V 0 bases and J 8 bases, with 10 bases left between them. This CDR3 comprises 13 residues. Stated treatment: around 19 received Ad26.COV2.S at low or high dose, single or two shots; about 5 received placebo; per-sample allocation not given. After the first vaccine or placebo injection, samples were drawn on day 63. The sample came from a Boston adult aged 18-55 years.

J is TRBJ1-2 and V is TRBV7-9; D not certain. The input for sequencing was peripheral blood, taken in a trial of Ad26.COV2.S vaccine versus placebo. The clonotype comes from a person between 18 and 59 years old who received the Ad26.COV2.S COVID-19 vaccine or a placebo. The CDR3 DNA sequence: TGTGCCAGCAGCTTAGCTGGGTCTGGCGGCTACACCTTC. It encodes CASSLAGSGGYTF.